The 6 T cell receptor beta chains given below trace back to one sample, sequenced in a study of a mutant IDH1 vaccine in newly diagnosed glioma. The data were produced by immunoSEQ multiplex PCR, yet TCRdb's version contains in-frame clones alone and is incomplete. The profile covers 49,000 or so clones, with around 78% appearing a single time and roughly 1.8% taken by the ten largest. Antigens for these TCRs are unknown. Sample time point: week 5, during vaccination. It was 300 ug of mutant IDH1 20-mer peptide that made up each vaccine dose, given with topical imiquimod. The starting material was PBMCs, obtained from a glioma patient whose treatment included an IDH1 peptide vaccine. The receptors come from a woman aged 40 to 50 with glioma.

V and J are TRBV12-5 and TRBJ2-6, with TRBD1 matching over 8 bases. Germline V gene lookup returns CDR1 LGHNT and CDR2 FRNRAP. This CDR3 comprises 17 residues. Trimming took 3 bases from V and 0 from J; bases not matched to a gene: 4. CDR3 coding DNA: TGTGCTAGTGGTTTTGGACAGGGAAACTCTGGGGCCAACGTCCTGACTTTC. Protein product: CASGFGQGNSGANVLTF.

V usage is TRBV30 and J usage is TRBJ1-4; tentative D call: TRBD1 (5 bases). Between the trimmed V and J ends, which lost 5 bases and 0 bases, there was a span of 10 bases. Germline V gives CDR1 GTSNPN, CDR2 SVGIG (reference sequence). This CDR3 contains 14 residues. CDR3 in DNA: TGTGCCTGGGGCTGGGGGTCAACTAATGAAAAACTGTTTTTT. This encodes CAWGWGSTNEKLFF.

The CDR3 bases are TGTGCCAGCACACAGGGGGCGGGAAAGCCCCAGCATTTT. This translates into CASTQGAGKPQHF. This chain joins TRBV5-6 and TRBJ1-5; 9 bases align to TRBD1. Germline loops: CDR1 SGHDT, CDR2 YYEEEE. The V segment lost 6 bases and the J segment 8 bases; nucleotides outside the gene matches: 6. The CDR3 is made up of 13 amino acids.

The chain has TRBV7-2 and TRBJ1-5; D perhaps matches TRBD1 (6 bases). The CDR3 sequence is 16 residues long. Trimming removed 5 bases at V and 1 base at J, with 15 bases between. Germline V gene lookup returns CDR1 SGHTA and CDR2 FQGNSA. The CDR3 protein is CASSLWGGRSNQPQHF. The CDR3 coding sequence is TGTGCCAGCAGCCTTTGGGGGGGGCGAAGCAATCAGCCCCAGCATTTT.

This chain joins TRBV30 and TRBJ1-6; 7 bases agree with TRBD1. The junction had 3 bases not matched to a gene; V was cut back by 4 bases and J by 3 bases. Germline V CDR1 and CDR2: GTSNPN, SVGIG (reference sequence). This CDR3 is built from 14 residues. In DNA, the CDR3 is TGTGCCTGGATACCAGGGGGCTATAATTCACCCCTCCACTTT. Amino acids: CAWIPGGYNSPLHF.

This clone was counted a single time. V is TRBV4-1 and J is TRBJ2-1; 12 bases are shared with TRBD2. This CDR3 spans 16 amino acids. J gave up 7 bases and V 5 bases, and 9 bases lay outside the gene matches. The germline V gene encodes CDR1 MGHRA and CDR2 YSYEKL. This chain's CDR3 is CASSRPSGGEKNEQFF. Written as DNA, the CDR3 is TGCGCCAGCAGCAGACCTAGCGGGGGGGAGAAAAATGAGCAGTTCTTC.